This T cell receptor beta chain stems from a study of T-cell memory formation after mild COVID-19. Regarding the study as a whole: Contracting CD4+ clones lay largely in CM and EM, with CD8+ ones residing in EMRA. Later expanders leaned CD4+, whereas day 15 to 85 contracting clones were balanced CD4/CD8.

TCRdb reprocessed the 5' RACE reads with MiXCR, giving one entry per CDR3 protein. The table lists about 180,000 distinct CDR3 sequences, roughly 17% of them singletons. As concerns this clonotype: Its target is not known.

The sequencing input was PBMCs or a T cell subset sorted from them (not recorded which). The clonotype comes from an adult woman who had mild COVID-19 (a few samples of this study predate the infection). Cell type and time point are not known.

CDR3 in DNA: TGTGCCAGTCTACCTTCCGGGACTAGCACAGATACGCAGTATTTT. Its translation: CASLPSGTSTDTQYF. J is TRBJ2-3 and V is TRBV19; perhaps TRBD2 as D (6 bases). Germline CDR1 LNHDA, CDR2 SQIVND (reference sequence). Trimming pared 8 bases from V and 0 bases from J, leaving 15 bases between. There are 15 residues in the CDR3.